What follows describes a single T cell receptor beta chain. Its antigen remains unidentified. The PCR employed 60 Vbeta primers together with 13 Jbeta primers. The repertoire was sequenced with immunoSEQ multiplex PCR; TCRdb's copy has only in-frame clones and lacks some. The sample shows 150,000 to 200,000 clones, around three quarters of them seen only once. This sample stems from a study of cytomegalovirus exposure and HLA in healthy donors. Findings of the study overall: A later analysis revealed that TCR association rates differed between HLA loci, peaking at DRB1 and bottoming out at HLA-C. In an earlier analysis, productive rearrangement rates for most beta V segments clustered near 87% or 30%. The authors judged a highly shared variant cluster likely a sequencing artifact.

Donors counted as nominally healthy when sampled, yet unrecorded immune exposures were likely. This clonotype was obtained from a man in his thirties or forties in good health and CMV-seropositive. Input material: PBMCs.

As DNA, the CDR3 is TGCGCCAGCAGCCGGAATAGCGGGACAGATACGCAGTATTTT. Protein: CASSRNSGTDTQYF. The chain uses TRBV5-1 and TRBJ2-3; 7 bases agree with TRBD2. The CDR3 runs to 14 residues. CDR1 and CDR2 (germline): SGHRS, YFSETQ. J lost 3 bases, V lost 4 bases, and 5 bases had no gene match.